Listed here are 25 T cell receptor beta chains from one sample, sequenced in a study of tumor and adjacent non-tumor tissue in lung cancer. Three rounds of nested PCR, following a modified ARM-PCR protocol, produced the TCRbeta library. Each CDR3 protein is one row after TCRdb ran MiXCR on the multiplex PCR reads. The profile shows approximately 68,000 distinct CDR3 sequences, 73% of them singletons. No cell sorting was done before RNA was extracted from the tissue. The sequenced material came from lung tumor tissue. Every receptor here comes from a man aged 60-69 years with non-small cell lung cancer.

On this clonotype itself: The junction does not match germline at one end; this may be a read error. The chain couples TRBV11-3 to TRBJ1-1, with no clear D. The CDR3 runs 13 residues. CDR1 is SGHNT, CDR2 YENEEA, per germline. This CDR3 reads CANSLRENTEAFF. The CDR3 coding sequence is TGTGCCAACAGCTTACGGGAGAACACTGAAGCTTTCTTT. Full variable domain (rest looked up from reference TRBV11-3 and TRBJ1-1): EAGVVQSPRYKIIEKKQPVAFWCNPISGHNTLYWYLQNLGQGPELLIRYENEEAVDDSQLPKDRFSAERLKGVDSTLKIQPAELGDSAVYLCANSLRENTEAFFGQGTRLTVV.

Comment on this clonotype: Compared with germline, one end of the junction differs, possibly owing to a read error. The DNA of the CDR3 is TGCAGTGCTAGGATCAGGGGAGGTGAAAAACCGTTTTTT. Translation: CSARIRGGEKPFF. V is TRBV20-1 and J is TRBJ1-4, with D tentatively TRBD1 (6 bases). The length of the CDR3 is 13 residues. Germline V gene sequence: CDR1 DFQATT, CDR2 SNEGSKA (reference sequence).

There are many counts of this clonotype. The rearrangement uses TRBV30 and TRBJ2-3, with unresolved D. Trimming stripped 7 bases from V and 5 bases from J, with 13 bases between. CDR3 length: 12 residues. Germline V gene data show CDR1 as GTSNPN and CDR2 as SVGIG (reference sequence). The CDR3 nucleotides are TGTGCCTTAAGCCGGATGGGAGATACGCAGTATTTT. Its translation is CALSRMGDTQYF.

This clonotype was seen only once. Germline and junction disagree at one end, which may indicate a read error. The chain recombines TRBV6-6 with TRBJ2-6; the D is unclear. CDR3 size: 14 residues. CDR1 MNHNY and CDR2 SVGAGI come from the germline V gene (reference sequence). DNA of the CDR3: TGTGCCAGCAGCATCGGTTCTGTGGCCAACGTCTTGACTTTC. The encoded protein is CASSIGSVANVLTF.

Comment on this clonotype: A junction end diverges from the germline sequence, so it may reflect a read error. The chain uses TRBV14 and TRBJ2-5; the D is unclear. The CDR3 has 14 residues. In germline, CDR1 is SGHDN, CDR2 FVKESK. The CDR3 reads CARSQWHLQETQYF. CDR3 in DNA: TGTGCCCGCAGCCAATGGCACCTCCAAGAGACCCAGTACTTC.

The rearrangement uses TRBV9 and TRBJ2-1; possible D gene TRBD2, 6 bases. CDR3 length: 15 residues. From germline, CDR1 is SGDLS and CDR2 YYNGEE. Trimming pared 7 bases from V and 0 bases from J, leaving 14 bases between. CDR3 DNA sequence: TGTGCCAGCGCGGGTCGGGGGAGCTCCTACAATGAGCAGTTCTTC. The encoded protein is CASAGRGSSYNEQFF.

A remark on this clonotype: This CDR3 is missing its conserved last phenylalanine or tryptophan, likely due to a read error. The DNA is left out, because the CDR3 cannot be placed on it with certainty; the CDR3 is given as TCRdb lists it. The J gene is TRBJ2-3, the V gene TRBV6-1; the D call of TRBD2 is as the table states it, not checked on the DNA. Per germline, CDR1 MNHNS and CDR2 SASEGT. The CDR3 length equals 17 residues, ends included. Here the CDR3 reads CASSRLGGGGITDTQYL.

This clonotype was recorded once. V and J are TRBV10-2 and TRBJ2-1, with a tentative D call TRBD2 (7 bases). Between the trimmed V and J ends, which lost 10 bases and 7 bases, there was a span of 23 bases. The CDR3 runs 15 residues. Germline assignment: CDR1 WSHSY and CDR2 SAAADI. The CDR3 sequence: CANSESKGEGNEQFF. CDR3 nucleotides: TGCGCCAACAGCGAGTCGAAGGGGGAGGGTAATGAGCAGTTCTTC.

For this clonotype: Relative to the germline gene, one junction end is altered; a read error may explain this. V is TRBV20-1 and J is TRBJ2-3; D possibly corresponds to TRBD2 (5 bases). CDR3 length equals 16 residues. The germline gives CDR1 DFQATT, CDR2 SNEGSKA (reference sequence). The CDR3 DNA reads TGCAGTGCTAATGAGGCTTATGTGGGAGCCGCAGATAGGCAGTATTTT. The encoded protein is CSANEAYVGAADRQYF.

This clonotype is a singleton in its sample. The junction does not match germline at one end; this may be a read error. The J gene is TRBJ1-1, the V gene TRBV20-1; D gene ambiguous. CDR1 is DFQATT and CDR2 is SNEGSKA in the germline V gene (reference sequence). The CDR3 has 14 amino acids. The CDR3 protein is CSTRDVQGTTEDFF. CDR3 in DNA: TGCAGTACTAGAGACGTGCAAGGTACAACTGAAGATTTCTTT.

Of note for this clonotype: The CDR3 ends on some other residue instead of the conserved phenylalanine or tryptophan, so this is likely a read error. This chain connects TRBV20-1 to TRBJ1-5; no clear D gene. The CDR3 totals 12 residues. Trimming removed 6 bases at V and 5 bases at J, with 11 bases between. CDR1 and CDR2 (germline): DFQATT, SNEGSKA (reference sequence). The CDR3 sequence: CSASGVYQPQHL. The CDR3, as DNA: TGCAGTGCCTCAGGAGTGTATCAGCCCCAGCATTTA.

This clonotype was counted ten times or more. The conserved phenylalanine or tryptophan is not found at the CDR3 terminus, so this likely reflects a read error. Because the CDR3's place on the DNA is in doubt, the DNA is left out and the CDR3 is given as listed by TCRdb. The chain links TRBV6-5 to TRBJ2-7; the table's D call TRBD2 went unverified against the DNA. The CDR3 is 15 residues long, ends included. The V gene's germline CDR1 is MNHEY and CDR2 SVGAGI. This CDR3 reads CDSSYSRRETEEKYL.

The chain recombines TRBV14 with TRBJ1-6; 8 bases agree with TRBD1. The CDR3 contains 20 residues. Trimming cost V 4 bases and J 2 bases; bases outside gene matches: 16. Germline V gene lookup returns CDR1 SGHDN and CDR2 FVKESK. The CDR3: CASSPDVRGTGSPYNSPLHF. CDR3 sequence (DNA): TGTGCCAGCAGCCCCGACGTAAGGGGGACAGGTAGTCCCTATAATTCACCCCTCCACTTT.

CDR3 protein: CSAETGRSEAFF. The CDR3, as DNA: TGCAGTGCCGAGACGGGGCGGAGTGAAGCTTTCTTT. The chain is built from TRBV20-1 and TRBJ1-1; the D gene is possibly TRBD1 (5 bases). Germline V gene sequence: CDR1 DFQATT, CDR2 SNEGSKA (reference sequence). The CDR3 length is 12 residues. V was pared by 6 bases and J by 7 bases, with 15 bases between.

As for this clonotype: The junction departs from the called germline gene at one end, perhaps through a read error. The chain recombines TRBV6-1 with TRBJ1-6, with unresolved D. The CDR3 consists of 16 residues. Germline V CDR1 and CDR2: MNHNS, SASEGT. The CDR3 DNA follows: TGTGCCAGCAGTGAAAACCTCCCGGGCTATAATTCACACCTCCACTTT. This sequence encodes CASSENLPGYNSHLHF.

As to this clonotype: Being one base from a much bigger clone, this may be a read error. The CDR3 loop is CASSKVPGGAYEQYF. CDR3 in DNA: TGTGCCAGCAGCAAAGTGCCGGGAGGGGCCTACGAGCAGTACTTC. The V call is TRBV21-1, the J call TRBJ2-7; TRBD2 is the table's D call and was not checked against the DNA. TRBV21-1 is a pseudogene segment. CDR3 length: 15 amino acids.

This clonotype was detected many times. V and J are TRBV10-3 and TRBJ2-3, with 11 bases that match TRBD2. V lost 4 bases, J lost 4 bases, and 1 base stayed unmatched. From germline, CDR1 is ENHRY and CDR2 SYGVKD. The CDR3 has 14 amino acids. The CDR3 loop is CAISGLAGSDTQYF. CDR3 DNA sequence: TGTGCCATCAGTGGACTAGCGGGATCAGATACGCAGTATTTT.

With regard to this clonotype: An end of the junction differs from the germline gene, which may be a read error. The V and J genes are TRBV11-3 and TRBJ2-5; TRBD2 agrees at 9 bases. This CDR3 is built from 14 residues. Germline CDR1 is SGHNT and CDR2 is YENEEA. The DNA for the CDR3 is TGTGCCAGCAGCCCTAGCGGGGACGGGGAGAACCAGTACTTC. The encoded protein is CASSPSGDGENQYF. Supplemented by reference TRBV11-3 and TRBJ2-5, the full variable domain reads EAGVVQSPRYKIIEKKQPVAFWCNPISGHNTLYWYLQNLGQGPELLIRYENEEAVDDSQLPKDRFSAERLKGVDSTLKIQPAELGDSAVYLCASSPSGDGENQYFGPGTRLLVL.

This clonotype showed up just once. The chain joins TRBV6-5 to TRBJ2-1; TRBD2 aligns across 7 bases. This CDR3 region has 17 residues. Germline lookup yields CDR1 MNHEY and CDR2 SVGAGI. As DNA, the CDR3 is TGTACCGGCAGTTACTCGATTCCGCGGGAGAGGATCAATGAGCAGTTCTTC. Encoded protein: CTGSYSIPRERINEQFF.

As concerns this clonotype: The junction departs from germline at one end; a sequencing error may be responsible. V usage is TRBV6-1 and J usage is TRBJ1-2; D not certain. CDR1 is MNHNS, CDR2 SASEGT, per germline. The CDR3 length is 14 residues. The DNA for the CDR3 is TGTGACAGCAGTGAAGATGTCATATCATATGGCTACACCTTC. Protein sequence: CDSSEDVISYGYTF.

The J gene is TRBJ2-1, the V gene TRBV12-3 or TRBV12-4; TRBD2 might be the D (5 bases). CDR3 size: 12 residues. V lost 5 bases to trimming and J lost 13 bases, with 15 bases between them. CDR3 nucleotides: TGTGCCAGCAGTCCAGGACCAACGGGACAGTTCTTC. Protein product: CASSPGPTGQFF.

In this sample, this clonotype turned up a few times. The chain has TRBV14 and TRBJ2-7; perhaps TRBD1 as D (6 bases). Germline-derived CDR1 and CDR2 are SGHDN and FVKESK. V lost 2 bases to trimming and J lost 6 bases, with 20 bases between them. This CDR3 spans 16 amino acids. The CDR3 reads CASSQNMGASRIEQYF. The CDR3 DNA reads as TGTGCCAGCAGCCAAAACATGGGGGCTTCGCGGATCGAGCAGTACTTC. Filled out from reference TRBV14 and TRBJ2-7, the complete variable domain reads EAGVTQFPSHSVIEKGQTVTLRCDPISGHDNLYWYRRVMGKEIKFLLHFVKESKQDESGMPNNRFLAERTGGTYSTLKVQPAELEDSGVYFCASSQNMGASRIEQYFGPGTRLTVT.

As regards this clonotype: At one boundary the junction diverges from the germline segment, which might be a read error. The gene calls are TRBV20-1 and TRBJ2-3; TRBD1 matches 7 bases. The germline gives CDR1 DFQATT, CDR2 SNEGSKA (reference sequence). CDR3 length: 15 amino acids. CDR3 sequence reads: CSVRARQGSTDTQYF. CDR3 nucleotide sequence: TGCAGTGTTAGAGCCCGACAGGGATCGACAGATACGCAGTATTTT.

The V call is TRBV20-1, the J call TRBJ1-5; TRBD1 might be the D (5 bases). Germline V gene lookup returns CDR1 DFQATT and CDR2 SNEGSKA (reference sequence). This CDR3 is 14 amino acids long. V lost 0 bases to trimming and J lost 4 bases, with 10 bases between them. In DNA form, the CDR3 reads TGCAGTGCTAGAGAAGGGACGGAAAATCAGCCCCAGCATTTT. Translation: CSAREGTENQPQHF.

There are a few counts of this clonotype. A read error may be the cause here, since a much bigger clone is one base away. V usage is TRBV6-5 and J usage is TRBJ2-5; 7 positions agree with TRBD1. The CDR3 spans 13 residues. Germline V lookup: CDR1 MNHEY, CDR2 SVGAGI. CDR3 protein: CTSSFGQAETQYF. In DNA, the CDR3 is TGTACCAGCAGTTTCGGACAGGCAGAGACCCAGTACTTC.